This paragraph covers one TCR beta chain sequence. The PCR contained 60 Vbeta and 13 Jbeta primers. Sequencing was performed with immunoSEQ multiplex PCR; in TCRdb, only in-frame clones are kept and a portion is missing. Found here are 200,000 to 250,000 clones; the top ten clones hold 1.1%. V trimming: 7 bases; J trimming: 3 bases; junction bases outside the gene matches: 7. Germline values: CDR1 MNHNY, CDR2 SVGAGI (reference sequence). The CDR3 spans 16 residues. The sample originates from a study of cytomegalovirus exposure and HLA in healthy donors. The origin of this receptor is a girl aged 2-10 years in good health and CMV-seropositive. The J gene is TRBJ2-2, the V gene TRBV6-6; the match to TRBD2 covers 11 bases. Sequencing used PBMCs. The CDR3 DNA sequence: TGTGCCAGCACTAAACTAGCGGGAGCGTACACCGGGGAGCTGTTTTTT. Amino acid sequence: CASTKLAGAYTGELFF.